Reported below is one TCR beta chain. The treatment denotes: randomized to nivolumab then ipilimumab (arm A) or the reverse (arm B). From thawed PBMCs, live CD3+CD8+ cells negative for CD19 and CD56 were sorted. Libraries were prepared by immunoSEQ multiplex PCR; TCRdb keeps only in-frame clonotypes and omits some of them. Found here are around 18,000 clones, 60% to 80% of them singletons; the top ten hold 30% to 40%. The germline CDR1 and CDR2 sequences are MNHEY and SMNVEV (reference sequence). V was cut by 4 bases and J by 2 bases, with 11 bases left in between. CDR3 length: 14 amino acids. This sample is part of a study of sequential checkpoint blockade in melanoma. As for the study in general: Maintenance nivolumab came after either treatment sequence.

V gene TRBV27 combines with J gene TRBJ1-2; the D gene is possibly TRBD1 (6 bases). The sequences come from CD8+ T cells sorted from blood (inferred from file names), collected from a patient given nivolumab and ipilimumab in sequence. This clonotype was sampled from a human donor with melanoma. The CDR3 is CASSSGQHNYGYTF. In nucleotides, the CDR3 is TGTGCCAGCAGTTCTGGACAGCACAACTATGGCTACACCTTC.